Listed below are T cell receptor beta chains from one sample, sequenced in a study of blood T cell repertoires in COVID-19. Generated by immunoSEQ multiplex PCR, the TCRdb table keeps only in-frame clones and is missing some. Of 200,000 to 250,000 clones in the sample, roughly nine tenths were seen once. The sequencing sample was made of PBMCs or T cells enriched from blood (not recorded which). These receptor sequences come from a woman aged 18-30 years in a cohort exposed to, infected with or recovered from COVID-19 (not recorded which). Each CDR3 is given with its conserved first and last residue. Each record gives: J gene, clone size, D gene, V gene, CDR3 DNA, CDR3 protein. A D gene is named only where the DNA matches it firmly. Some rows have no size entry. The others give once, few or many, or a class for an expanded clone.

j_call: TRBJ1-2; clone_size: NA; d_call: TRBD1; v_call: TRBV28; cdr3_nt: TGTGCCAGCAGTTGGGACAGTTCCTATGGCTACACCTTC; cdr3_aa: CASSWDSSYGYTF
j_call: TRBJ2-7; clone_size: NA; d_call: NA; v_call: TRBV9; cdr3_nt: TGTGCCAGCGGTGCCGGGACACAACCCTACGAGCAGTACTTC; cdr3_aa: CASGAGTQPYEQYF
j_call: TRBJ2-2; clone_size: few; d_call: TRBD2; v_call: TRBV28; cdr3_nt: TGTGCCAGCAGCCGAGCGGGGGTCGACACCGGGGAGCTGTTTTTT; cdr3_aa: CASSRAGVDTGELFF
j_call: TRBJ1-5; clone_size: NA; d_call: TRBD1; v_call: TRBV27; cdr3_nt: TGTGCCAGCAGTTTAGGCGGACAGGGTAATCAGCCCCAGCATTTT; cdr3_aa: CASSLGGQGNQPQHF
j_call: TRBJ2-7; clone_size: NA; d_call: TRBD2; v_call: TRBV12-3/TRBV12-4; cdr3_nt: TGTGCCAGCAAGCGGGGGGACTCCTACGAGCAGTACTTC; cdr3_aa: CASKRGDSYEQYF
j_call: TRBJ1-5; clone_size: NA; d_call: NA; v_call: TRBV9; cdr3_nt: TGTGCCAGCAGCTGGGGGGGAGAAAGCAATCAGCCCCAGCATTTT; cdr3_aa: CASSWGGESNQPQHF
j_call: TRBJ2-1; clone_size: NA; d_call: NA; v_call: TRBV11-3; cdr3_nt: TGTGCCAGCAGCCTCCGTACAGGTGACAATGAGCAGTTCTTC; cdr3_aa: CASSLRTGDNEQFF
j_call: TRBJ1-2; clone_size: NA; d_call: TRBD1; v_call: TRBV5-1; cdr3_nt: TGCGCCAGCAGCGAACGAACCGGGACAGGGGATGGCTACACCTTC; cdr3_aa: CASSERTGTGDGYTF
j_call: TRBJ2-2; clone_size: NA; d_call: TRBD1; v_call: TRBV24-1; cdr3_nt: TGTGCCACTTCAGACAGGGCCGTCACCGGGGAGCTGTTTTTT; cdr3_aa: CATSDRAVTGELFF
j_call: TRBJ2-1; clone_size: NA; d_call: NA; v_call: TRBV9; cdr3_nt: TGTGCCAGCAGCGTAGCTTCCGGGGAGCCTTACAATGAGCAGTTCTTC; cdr3_aa: CASSVASGEPYNEQFF
j_call: TRBJ2-2; clone_size: NA; d_call: NA; v_call: TRBV5-1; cdr3_nt: TGCGCCAGCAGCTTGGAACAGGCCATTCTAACGAACACCGGGGAGCTGTTTTTT; cdr3_aa: CASSLEQAILTNTGELFF
j_call: TRBJ2-1; clone_size: NA; d_call: TRBD1; v_call: TRBV7-9; cdr3_nt: TGTGCCAGCAGCCTGACAGGGATTATTAGCAATGAGCAGTTCTTC; cdr3_aa: CASSLTGIISNEQFF
j_call: TRBJ1-4; clone_size: NA; d_call: TRBD1; v_call: TRBV28; cdr3_nt: TGTGCCAGCAGTCCCCCGGGACAGGGGAATGAAAAACTGTTTTTT; cdr3_aa: CASSPPGQGNEKLFF
j_call: TRBJ1-1; clone_size: NA; d_call: NA; v_call: TRBV2; cdr3_nt: TGTGCCAGCAAGGGAGAGTCCAACACTGAAGCTTTCTTT; cdr3_aa: CASKGESNTEAFF
j_call: TRBJ2-7; clone_size: NA; d_call: NA; v_call: TRBV6-5; cdr3_nt: TGTGCCAGCAGGCAGGTTGACCAACCTACCTACGAGCAGTACTTC; cdr3_aa: CASRQVDQPTYEQYF
j_call: TRBJ1-1; clone_size: many; d_call: NA; v_call: TRBV7-2; cdr3_nt: TGTGCCAGCAGCATCGACAGGTGGAACACTGAAGCTTTCTTT; cdr3_aa: CASSIDRWNTEAFF
j_call: TRBJ1-2; clone_size: NA; d_call: NA; v_call: TRBV6-5; cdr3_nt: TGTGCCAGCAGTTACGGAGACAGTTACTATGGCTACACCTTC; cdr3_aa: CASSYGDSYYGYTF
j_call: TRBJ1-1; clone_size: NA; d_call: NA; v_call: TRBV24-1; cdr3_nt: TGTGCCACCAGTCTCACAGGGTTCACTGAAGCTTTCTTT; cdr3_aa: CATSLTGFTEAFF
j_call: TRBJ2-3; clone_size: NA; d_call: TRBD2; v_call: TRBV19; cdr3_nt: TGTGCCAGTAGTATACCCAGCGGGAGGGATGCAGATACGCAGTATTTT; cdr3_aa: CASSIPSGRDADTQYF
j_call: TRBJ1-5; clone_size: NA; d_call: TRBD1; v_call: TRBV18; cdr3_nt: TGTGCCAGCTCACCCGGGACAGCTTATCAGCCCCAGCATTTT; cdr3_aa: CASSPGTAYQPQHF
j_call: TRBJ2-7; clone_size: NA; d_call: TRBD2; v_call: TRBV28; cdr3_nt: TGTGCCAGCAGTTTGCTAGCGGGCCCTGAGGAGCAGTACTTC; cdr3_aa: CASSLLAGPEEQYF
j_call: TRBJ1-2; clone_size: NA; d_call: TRBD1; v_call: TRBV28; cdr3_nt: TGTGCCAGCAGTGCCCGACAGGGGGGGGGCTACACCTTC; cdr3_aa: CASSARQGGGYTF
j_call: TRBJ1-6; clone_size: NA; d_call: TRBD1; v_call: TRBV7-2; cdr3_nt: TGTGCCAGCAGTTACAGGGGTACGCGATTCAGCTCCTATAATTCACCCCTCCACTTT; cdr3_aa: CASSYRGTRFSSYNSPLHF
j_call: TRBJ1-6; clone_size: NA; d_call: NA; v_call: TRBV27; cdr3_nt: TGTGCCAGCAGTTTTGGGCTGACGGATTCACCCCTCCACTTT; cdr3_aa: CASSFGLTDSPLHF
j_call: TRBJ1-4; clone_size: NA; d_call: NA; v_call: TRBV9; cdr3_nt: TGTGCCAGCAGCGTAGACGGACATAATGAAAAACTGTTTTTT; cdr3_aa: CASSVDGHNEKLFF
j_call: TRBJ1-4; clone_size: NA; d_call: NA; v_call: TRBV11-3; cdr3_nt: TGTGCCAGCAGCCCATCAGGGGATTTACGGGAAAAACTGTTTTTT; cdr3_aa: CASSPSGDLREKLFF
j_call: TRBJ2-5; clone_size: NA; d_call: NA; v_call: TRBV5-1; cdr3_nt: TGCGCCAGCAGCTTGGACGGGGAGACCCAGTACTTC; cdr3_aa: CASSLDGETQYF
j_call: TRBJ2-3; clone_size: once; d_call: NA; v_call: TRBV7-9; cdr3_nt: TGTGCCAGCAGCTTAGCAACAGGGTTCCCAGATACGCAGTATTTT; cdr3_aa: CASSLATGFPDTQYF
j_call: TRBJ2-3; clone_size: NA; d_call: NA; v_call: TRBV7-3; cdr3_nt: TGTGCCAGCAGCCCGAGCGGCTTTAGCACAGATACGCAGTATTTT; cdr3_aa: CASSPSGFSTDTQYF
j_call: TRBJ1-1; clone_size: NA; d_call: NA; v_call: TRBV29-1; cdr3_nt: TGCAGCGCCTACAATGGGGGGGACACTGAAGCTTTCTTT; cdr3_aa: CSAYNGGDTEAFF
j_call: TRBJ2-5; clone_size: NA; d_call: TRBD2; v_call: TRBV7-9; cdr3_nt: TGTGCCAGCAGCTTTGGGGTCGCGGCTAGCGGGTACCAAGAGACCCAGTACTTC; cdr3_aa: CASSFGVAASGYQETQYF
j_call: TRBJ1-1; clone_size: NA; d_call: NA; v_call: TRBV5-5; cdr3_nt: TGTGCCAGCAGCTTAACAGGGAACACTGAAGCTTTCTTT; cdr3_aa: CASSLTGNTEAFF
j_call: TRBJ2-1; clone_size: few; d_call: TRBD1; v_call: TRBV29-1; cdr3_nt: TGCAGCGTTGAACTGACAGGGGGCAATGAGCAGTTCTTC; cdr3_aa: CSVELTGGNEQFF
j_call: TRBJ1-4; clone_size: NA; d_call: TRBD1; v_call: TRBV19; cdr3_nt: TGTGCCAGTAGTATAGGGGACAGGGACCAGGATGAAAAACTGTTTTTT; cdr3_aa: CASSIGDRDQDEKLFF
j_call: TRBJ1-4; clone_size: NA; d_call: NA; v_call: TRBV5-6; cdr3_nt: TGTGCCAGCAGAGAATGGGGGCCTAATGAAAAACTGTTTTTT; cdr3_aa: CASREWGPNEKLFF
j_call: TRBJ2-3; clone_size: NA; d_call: TRBD2; v_call: TRBV5-1; cdr3_nt: TGCGCCAGCAGCCCTAGCGGAGAGACTAGCACAGATACGCAGTATTTT; cdr3_aa: CASSPSGETSTDTQYF
j_call: TRBJ1-1; clone_size: NA; d_call: NA; v_call: TRBV2; cdr3_nt: TGTGCCAGGGAGAAATACGTGGAGGCTTTCTTT; cdr3_aa: CAREKYVEAFF
j_call: TRBJ1-2; clone_size: once; d_call: TRBD1; v_call: TRBV19; cdr3_nt: TGTGCCAGTAGTTACACAGGGGGCAACTATGGCTACACCTTC; cdr3_aa: CASSYTGGNYGYTF
j_call: TRBJ1-1; clone_size: once; d_call: NA; v_call: TRBV3-1/TRBV3-2; cdr3_nt: TGTGCCAGCAGCCAACTTCGGGGGGAAGCTTTCTTT; cdr3_aa: CASSQLRGEAFF
j_call: TRBJ2-1; clone_size: once; d_call: NA; v_call: TRBV5-1; cdr3_nt: TGCGCCAGAGAACAGGACTACAATGAGCAGTTCTTC; cdr3_aa: CAREQDYNEQFF
j_call: TRBJ1-1; clone_size: once; d_call: TRBD1; v_call: TRBV7-9; cdr3_nt: TGTGCCAGCAGCTTCGCAGGGGGCAGGACCACTGAAGCTTTCTTT; cdr3_aa: CASSFAGGRTTEAFF
j_call: TRBJ2-7; clone_size: NA; d_call: TRBD1; v_call: TRBV2; cdr3_nt: TGTGCCAGCGAGCCAGCGGACAGGAATTCCTACGAGCAGTACTTC; cdr3_aa: CASEPADRNSYEQYF
j_call: TRBJ1-5; clone_size: once; d_call: NA; v_call: TRBV9; cdr3_nt: TGTGCCAGCAGCGTAGGGGGAGGGGGTCAGCCCCAGCATTTT; cdr3_aa: CASSVGGGGQPQHF
j_call: TRBJ1-2; clone_size: NA; d_call: NA; v_call: TRBV11-2; cdr3_nt: TGTGCCAGCAGCTTATCCACAGGGAACTATGGCTACACCTTC; cdr3_aa: CASSLSTGNYGYTF
j_call: TRBJ2-2; clone_size: NA; d_call: TRBD1; v_call: TRBV28; cdr3_nt: TGTGCCAGCAGCCCAGGGGACAGGACGAACACCGGGGAGCTGTTTTTT; cdr3_aa: CASSPGDRTNTGELFF
j_call: TRBJ1-4; clone_size: NA; d_call: TRBD1; v_call: TRBV19; cdr3_nt: TGTGCCAGTAGTATAACAGGGGCCGCAATTGAAAAACTGTTTTTT; cdr3_aa: CASSITGAAIEKLFF
j_call: TRBJ1-1; clone_size: NA; d_call: TRBD1; v_call: TRBV5-5; cdr3_nt: TGTGCCAGCAGCTATGGGACAGGGACTCTGGGAGCTTTCTTT; cdr3_aa: CASSYGTGTLGAFF
j_call: TRBJ1-1; clone_size: NA; d_call: NA; v_call: TRBV15; cdr3_nt: TGTGCCACCAGCAGATCCCGGAACGTCGGGATGAACACTGAAGCTTTCTTT; cdr3_aa: CATSRSRNVGMNTEAFF
j_call: TRBJ1-2; clone_size: NA; d_call: NA; v_call: TRBV7-9; cdr3_nt: TGTGCCAGCACCAAGGCGGATCTTGGACAGCACTATGGCTACACCTTC; cdr3_aa: CASTKADLGQHYGYTF
j_call: TRBJ2-3; clone_size: few; d_call: TRBD1; v_call: TRBV3-1/TRBV3-2; cdr3_nt: TGTGCCAGCAGCCGTATTTCAACAGGGGGAACAGATACGCAGTATTTT; cdr3_aa: CASSRISTGGTDTQYF
j_call: TRBJ1-2; clone_size: NA; d_call: NA; v_call: TRBV19; cdr3_nt: TGTGCCAGTAGTATGGTACAGGGCCATGGCTACACCTTC; cdr3_aa: CASSMVQGHGYTF
j_call: TRBJ2-1; clone_size: NA; d_call: NA; v_call: TRBV19; cdr3_nt: TGTGCCAGTAGTATAACTGGGAGCTCCTACAATGAGCAGTTCTTC; cdr3_aa: CASSITGSSYNEQFF
j_call: TRBJ1-1; clone_size: NA; d_call: NA; v_call: TRBV6-6; cdr3_nt: TGTGCCAGCAGGACAACAGGTGACACTGAAGCTTTCTTT; cdr3_aa: CASRTTGDTEAFF
j_call: TRBJ2-1; clone_size: NA; d_call: NA; v_call: TRBV3-1/TRBV3-2; cdr3_nt: TGTGCCAGCAGCCAAACCGAACGGGGCGGGGAACTCAATGAGCAGTTCTTC; cdr3_aa: CASSQTERGGELNEQFF
j_call: TRBJ1-4; clone_size: NA; d_call: NA; v_call: TRBV4-1; cdr3_nt: TGCGCCAGCAGCCAAGGGCAGGGTGATGAAAAACTGTTTTTT; cdr3_aa: CASSQGQGDEKLFF
j_call: TRBJ2-5; clone_size: NA; d_call: NA; v_call: TRBV6-5; cdr3_nt: TGTGCCAGCAGTTACTCCGATAACAGGGAAGAGACCCAGTACTTC; cdr3_aa: CASSYSDNREETQYF